The 24 T cell receptor beta chains below were found in one sample sequenced in a study of CD8+ T cells in alopecia areata. After isolation, RNA underwent reverse transcription to generate cDNA as the sequencing template. Some clones are missing from TCRdb's copy, which holds only in-frame ones; the method was immunoSEQ multiplex PCR. The sample includes more than 75,000 clones, roughly two fifths of them seen just once. The material sequenced was CD4+ T cells sorted from blood. The receptors were gathered from a human donor with alopecia areata.

In this sample, this clone turned up once. This chain links TRBV29-1 with TRBJ2-7; 8 nucleotides match TRBD2. J was trimmed by 7 bases and V by 3 bases; bases with no gene match: 14. The CDR3 is made up of 15 amino acids. Germline V lookup: CDR1 SQVTM, CDR2 ANQGSEA. The chain's CDR3 is CSVDGGALLGYEQYF. CDR3 DNA sequence: TGCAGCGTTGACGGGGGGGCCTTACTGGGCTATGAGCAGTACTTC.

This clone has more than one count but fewer than ten. The genes are TRBV7-2 and TRBJ2-5; the D gene is possibly TRBD2 (5 bases). Looked up from germline, CDR1 is SGHTA and CDR2 is FQGNSA. The CDR3 is 13 residues long. Trimming shortened V by 5 bases and J by 5 bases, and 12 bases separated the two germline ends. This CDR3 is CASSGGPEETQYF. CDR3 DNA sequence: TGTGCCAGCAGCGGAGGACCAGAGGAGACCCAGTACTTC.

A single count supports this clone. For the CDR3, the DNA is TGTGCCTGGAGTGTACCCTGGGGAAACATTCAGTACTTC. It translates to CAWSVPWGNIQYF. V and J are TRBV30 and TRBJ2-4; D gene ambiguous. The CDR3 runs to 13 residues. The V gene's germline CDR1 is GTSNPN and CDR2 SVGIG (reference sequence). Trimming shortened V by 0 bases and J by 6 bases, and 9 bases separated the two germline ends.

This clone has more than one count but fewer than ten. The genes are TRBV18 and TRBJ1-1; D is perhaps TRBD1 (5 bases). The CDR3 has 13 residues. Trimming took off 3 bases at V and 0 bases at J, with 5 bases between the two ends. Germline assignment: CDR1 KGHSH and CDR2 LQKENI. The CDR3 sequence: CASSPTVNTEAFF. In nucleotides, the CDR3 is TGTGCCAGCTCACCGACAGTGAACACTGAAGCTTTCTTT.

This clone was detected many times. The chain links TRBV10-3 to TRBJ2-3; D might be TRBD1 (5 bases). Trimming took 4 bases from V and 6 from J, leaving 14 bases between them. Germline V gives CDR1 ENHRY, CDR2 SYGVKD. The CDR3 is 14 residues long. The CDR3 sequence: CAISGATVSDTQYF. The CDR3 nucleotides read TGTGCCATCAGTGGAGCGACAGTGTCGGATACGCAGTATTTT.

The rearrangement links TRBV30 to TRBJ2-1; D gene unclear. The CDR3 has 14 amino acids. Looked up from germline, CDR1 is GTSNPN and CDR2 is SVGIG (reference sequence). V lost 0 bases and J lost 1, with 7 bases in between. For the CDR3, the DNA is TGTGCCTGGAGTGTTTTGCAGTCCTACAATGAGCAGTTCTTC. This encodes CAWSVLQSYNEQFF.

The sample holds a few counts of this clone. The chain has TRBV27 and TRBJ1-3; the D gene is possibly TRBD1 (5 bases). In germline, CDR1 is MNHEY, CDR2 SMNVEV (reference sequence). V shed 2 bases and J shed 4 bases, with 12 bases lying between them. The CDR3 loop spans 15 amino acids. The CDR3 protein is CASSLMGTGGNTIYF. In DNA form, the CDR3 reads TGTGCCAGCAGTTTAATGGGGACCGGGGGAAACACCATATATTTT.

The table lists this clone with a few counts. J is TRBJ2-1 and V is TRBV30, with D hard to call. Trimming pared 2 bases from V and 6 bases from J, leaving 8 bases between. The germline V gene encodes CDR1 GTSNPN and CDR2 SVGIG (reference sequence). This CDR3 has 12 amino acids. CDR3 in DNA: TGTGCCTGGAGTCTTCGCGGCAATGAGCAGTTCTTC. Translating gives CAWSLRGNEQFF.

The genes are TRBV5-1 and TRBJ1-2, with D tentatively TRBD1 (5 bases). The CDR3 loop spans 14 amino acids. V was shortened by 10 bases and J by 7 bases, with 23 bases between the two germline ends. Germline values: CDR1 SGHRS, CDR2 YFSETQ. CDR3 nucleotide sequence: TGCGCCTCACGCCCCCCATACCAGAGGGGTGGCTACACCTTC. It is translated as CASRPPYQRGGYTF.

This clone has a handful of counts. An end of the junction does not agree with germline; a read error may underlie this. The chain carries TRBV30 and TRBJ2-5, with D possibly being TRBD1 (6 bases). The CDR3 contains 14 residues. Germline CDR1 is GTSNPN and CDR2 is SVGIG (reference sequence). The CDR3 region is CAGSGQGQRETQYF. CDR3 nucleotides: TGTGCCGGGAGTGGGCAGGGGCAGCGGGAGACCCAGTACTTC.

The V gene is TRBV28, the J gene TRBJ2-5; TRBD2 matches at 13 bases. The junction had 4 bases not matched to a gene; V was cut back by 5 bases and J by 4 bases. The CDR3 is 15 amino acids. Germline V gene data show CDR1 as MDHEN and CDR2 as SYDVKM. Here the CDR3 reads CASSRLAGGGETQYF. The CDR3 coding sequence is TGTGCCAGCAGTCGACTAGCGGGAGGTGGAGAGACCCAGTACTTC.

The genes are TRBV15 and TRBJ2-5; D is possibly TRBD1 (5 bases). The V gene lost 1 base and the J gene lost 5 bases, with 8 bases spanning the gap. From germline, CDR1 is LNHNV and CDR2 YYDKDF (reference sequence). The CDR3 has 13 residues. For the CDR3, the DNA is TGTGCCACCAGCAGAGGGGGCTCGGAGACCCAGTACTTC. Amino acids: CATSRGGSETQYF.

The rearrangement uses TRBV6-5 and TRBJ1-5; D remains unclear. CDR1 and CDR2 from the germline V gene are MNHEY and SVGAGI. Trimming pared 0 bases from V and 4 bases from J, leaving 7 bases between. This CDR3 is 14 amino acids long. This chain's CDR3 is CASSYSRANQPQHF. DNA of the CDR3: TGTGCCAGCAGTTACTCGAGGGCTAATCAGCCCCAGCATTTT.

This clone was observed a few times. The CDR3 DNA sequence: TGTGCCAGCAGCTTGCCCCATGGTGGCGAGCAGTACTTC. Protein: CASSLPHGGEQYF. V and J are TRBV5-6 and TRBJ2-7; D is uncertain. V gave up 1 base and J gave up 6 bases, with 11 bases separating them. The CDR3 is made up of 13 amino acids. Germline-derived CDR1 and CDR2 are SGHDT and YYEEEE.

This clone appeared a few times. The chain has TRBV7-3 and TRBJ2-2; 10 bases line up with TRBD1. The CDR3 contains 14 residues. After removal of 7 bases from V and 5 bases from J, the junction contained 4 bases not matched to a gene. CDR1 and CDR2 (germline): SGHTA, FQGTGA. Here the CDR3 reads CASTDRGQTGELFF. In DNA, the CDR3 is TGTGCCAGCACCGACAGGGGGCAAACCGGGGAGCTGTTTTTT.

The CDR3 spells CASSQVSSPTDTQYF. As DNA, the CDR3 is TGCGCCAGCAGCCAGGTTTCGTCCCCAACAGATACGCAGTATTTT. V gene TRBV4-3 combines with J gene TRBJ2-3, with unresolved D. V gave up 3 bases and J gave up 3 bases, with 13 bases separating them. From germline, CDR1 is LGHNA and CDR2 YSLEER. The CDR3 has 15 amino acids.

The table lists this clone with a few counts. The V and J genes are TRBV5-4 and TRBJ1-1; D is possibly TRBD1 (6 bases). V was cut by 3 bases and J by 4 bases, with 13 bases left in between. The CDR3 is 14 residues long. The germline V gene encodes CDR1 SGHNT and CDR2 YYREEE (reference sequence). The CDR3 region is CASSSEGGVTEAFF. The CDR3 nucleotides read TGTGCCAGCAGCTCCGAAGGGGGAGTCACTGAAGCTTTCTTT.

CDR3 protein: CASSFRGRETQYF. The DNA for the CDR3 is TGTGCCAGCAGTTTTCGGGGTCGGGAGACCCAGTACTTC. V gene TRBV28 combines with J gene TRBJ2-5; D may be TRBD2 (5 bases). The germline V gene encodes CDR1 MDHEN and CDR2 SYDVKM. CDR3 size: 13 residues. The germline V and J ends were trimmed by 3 bases and 5 bases, with 10 bases remaining between them.

This clone was recorded a few times. The chain recombines TRBV29-1 with TRBJ1-2, with D perhaps matching TRBD1 (6 bases). V was pared by 4 bases and J by 4 bases, with 22 bases between. This CDR3 contains 16 residues. Germline CDR1 reads SQVTM; CDR2 reads ANQGSEA. The CDR3 here is CSVVVAGPGGRYGYTF. The CDR3 DNA reads as TGCAGCGTTGTCGTTGCGGGCCCCGGGGGCCGCTATGGCTACACCTTC.

The chain joins TRBV30 to TRBJ1-5; unclear D gene. This CDR3 is built from 13 residues. Trimming stripped 1 base from V and 4 bases from J, with 8 bases between. From germline, CDR1 is GTSNPN and CDR2 SVGIG (reference sequence). The CDR3 loop is CAWSGQINQPQHF. DNA for the CDR3: TGTGCCTGGAGTGGGCAAATTAATCAGCCCCAGCATTTT.

The gene calls are TRBV19 and TRBJ2-7, with 11 bases fitting TRBD2. V was pared by 7 bases and J by 0 bases, with 2 bases of the junction left unmatched. This CDR3 is built from 14 residues. CDR1 is LNHDA, CDR2 SQIVND, per germline (reference sequence). CDR3 region: CASKTSGSSYEQYF. Written as DNA, the CDR3 is TGTGCCAGTAAAACTAGCGGGAGCTCCTACGAGCAGTACTTC.

The chain carries TRBV30 and TRBJ1-2; D ambiguous. The CDR3 covers 12 residues. The germline V gene has CDR1 GTSNPN and CDR2 SVGIG (reference sequence). The ends were cut back, 4 bases at V and 2 bases at J, with 8 bases in the middle. This CDR3 reads CAWTSGNYGYTF. The CDR3 DNA follows: TGTGCCTGGACTTCGGGCAACTATGGCTACACCTTC.

This clone was counted between two and nine times. The J gene is TRBJ2-7, the V gene TRBV29-1; possibly TRBD1 for D (6 bases). V lost 4 bases, J lost 4 bases, and 14 bases lay in between. Germline V lookup: CDR1 SQVTM, CDR2 ANQGSEA. The CDR3 runs to 13 residues. The CDR3 reads CSVAAGTYYEQYF. The CDR3 DNA is TGCAGCGTTGCCGCCGGGACATATTACGAGCAGTACTTC.

The chain links TRBV7-2 to TRBJ2-7; 11 bases are a match to TRBD1. V dropped 1 base and J dropped 4; count of bases not matched to a gene: 3. The CDR3 is made up of 15 amino acids. Germline CDR1 SGHTA, CDR2 FQGNSA. The CDR3 loop is CASSLGTGGAYEQYF. CDR3 DNA: TGTGCCAGCAGCTTAGGGACAGGGGGCGCGTACGAGCAGTACTTC.